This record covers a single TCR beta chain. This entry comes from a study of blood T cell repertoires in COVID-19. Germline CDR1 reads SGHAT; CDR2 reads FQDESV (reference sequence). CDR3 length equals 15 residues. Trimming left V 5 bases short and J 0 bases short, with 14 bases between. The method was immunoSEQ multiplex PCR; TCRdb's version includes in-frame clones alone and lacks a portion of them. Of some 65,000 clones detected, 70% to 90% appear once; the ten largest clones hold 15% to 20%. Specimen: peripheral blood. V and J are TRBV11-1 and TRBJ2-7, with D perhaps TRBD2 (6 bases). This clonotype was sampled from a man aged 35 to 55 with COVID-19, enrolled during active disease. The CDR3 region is CASSPGAGSSYEQYF. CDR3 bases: TGTGCCAGCAGCCCCGGCGCGGGGAGCTCCTACGAGCAGTACTTC. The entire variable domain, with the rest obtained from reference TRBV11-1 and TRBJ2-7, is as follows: EAEVAQSPRYKITEKSQAVAFWCDPISGHATLYWYRQILGQGPELLVQFQDESVVDDSQLPKDRFSAERLKGVDSTLKIQPAELGDSAMYLCASSPGAGSSYEQYFGPGTRLTVT.